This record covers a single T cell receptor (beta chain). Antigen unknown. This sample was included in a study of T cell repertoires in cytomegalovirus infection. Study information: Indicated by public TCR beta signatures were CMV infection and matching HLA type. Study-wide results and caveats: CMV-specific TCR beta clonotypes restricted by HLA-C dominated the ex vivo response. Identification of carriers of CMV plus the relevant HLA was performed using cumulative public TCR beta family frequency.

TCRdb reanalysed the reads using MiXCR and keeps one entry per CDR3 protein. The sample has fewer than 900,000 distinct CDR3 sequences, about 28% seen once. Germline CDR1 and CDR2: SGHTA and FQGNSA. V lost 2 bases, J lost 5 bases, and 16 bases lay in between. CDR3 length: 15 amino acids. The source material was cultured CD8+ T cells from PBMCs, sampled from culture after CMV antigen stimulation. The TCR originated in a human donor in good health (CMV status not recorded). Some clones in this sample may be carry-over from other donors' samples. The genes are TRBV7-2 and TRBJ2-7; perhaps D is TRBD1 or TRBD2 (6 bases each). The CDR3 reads CASSLIGGGLHEQYF. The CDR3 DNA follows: TGTGCCAGCAGCTTAATAGGAGGGGGTCTCCACGAGCAGTACTTC.